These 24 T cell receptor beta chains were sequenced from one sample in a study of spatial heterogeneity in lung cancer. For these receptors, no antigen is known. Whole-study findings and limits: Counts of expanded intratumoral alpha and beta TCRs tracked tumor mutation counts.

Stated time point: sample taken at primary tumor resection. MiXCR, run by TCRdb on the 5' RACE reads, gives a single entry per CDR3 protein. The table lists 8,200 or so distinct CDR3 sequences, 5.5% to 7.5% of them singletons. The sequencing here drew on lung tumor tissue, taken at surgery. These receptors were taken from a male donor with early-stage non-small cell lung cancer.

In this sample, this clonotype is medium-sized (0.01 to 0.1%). In DNA, the CDR3 is TGCAGTGCTAGAGATGGGGGGGAGGTCTACGAGCAGTACTTC. Translating it yields CSARDGGEVYEQYF. The rearrangement links TRBV20-1 to TRBJ2-7, with 7 bases lining up with TRBD2. The V and J ends lost 0 bases and 3 bases, in that order; junction bases with no gene match: 5. The germline gives CDR1 DFQATT, CDR2 SNEGSKA (reference sequence). The CDR3 spans 14 residues.

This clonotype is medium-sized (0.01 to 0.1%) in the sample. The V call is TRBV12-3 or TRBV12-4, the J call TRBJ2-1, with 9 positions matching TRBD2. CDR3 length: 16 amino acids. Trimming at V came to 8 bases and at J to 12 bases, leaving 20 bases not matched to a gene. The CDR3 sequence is CASVPNSGGLRVGQFF. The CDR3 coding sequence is TGTGCCAGCGTGCCAAATAGCGGGGGACTTAGAGTAGGGCAGTTCTTC.

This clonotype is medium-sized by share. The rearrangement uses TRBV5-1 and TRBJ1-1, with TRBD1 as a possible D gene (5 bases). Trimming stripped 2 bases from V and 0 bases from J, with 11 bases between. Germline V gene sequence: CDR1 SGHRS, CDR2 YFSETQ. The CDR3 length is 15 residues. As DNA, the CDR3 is TGCGCCAGCAGCTTAGAACCGACAGTGAACACTGAAGCTTTCTTT. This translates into CASSLEPTVNTEAFF.

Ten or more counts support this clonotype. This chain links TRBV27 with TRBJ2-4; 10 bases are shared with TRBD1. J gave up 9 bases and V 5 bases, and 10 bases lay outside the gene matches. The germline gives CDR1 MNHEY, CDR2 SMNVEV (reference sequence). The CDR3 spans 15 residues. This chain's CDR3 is CASSNAGTGVGIQYF. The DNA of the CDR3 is TGTGCCAGCAGTAACGCCGGGACAGGGGTGGGCATTCAGTACTTC.

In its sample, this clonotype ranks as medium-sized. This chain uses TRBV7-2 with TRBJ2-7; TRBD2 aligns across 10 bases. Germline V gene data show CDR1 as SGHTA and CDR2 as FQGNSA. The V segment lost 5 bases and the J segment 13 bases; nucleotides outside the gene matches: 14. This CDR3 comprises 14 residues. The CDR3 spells CASSRGLAGDSRYF. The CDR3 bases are TGTGCCAGCAGCCGAGGGCTAGCGGGGGACAGTCGATACTTC.

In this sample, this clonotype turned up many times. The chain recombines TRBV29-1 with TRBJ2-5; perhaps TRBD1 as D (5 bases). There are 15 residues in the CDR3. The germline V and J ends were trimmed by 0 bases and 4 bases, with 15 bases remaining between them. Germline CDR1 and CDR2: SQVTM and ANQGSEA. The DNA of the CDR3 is TGCAGCGTTGAAGATTATCCAGGGCCTCTAGAGACCCAGTACTTC. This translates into CSVEDYPGPLETQYF.

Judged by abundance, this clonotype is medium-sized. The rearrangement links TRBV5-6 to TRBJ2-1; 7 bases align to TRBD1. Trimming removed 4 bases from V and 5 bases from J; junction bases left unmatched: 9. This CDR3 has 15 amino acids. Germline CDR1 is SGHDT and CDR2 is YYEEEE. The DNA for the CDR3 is TGTGCCAGCAGCCGGTTTTTAGACAGGGACAATGAGCAGTTCTTC. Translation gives CASSRFLDRDNEQFF.

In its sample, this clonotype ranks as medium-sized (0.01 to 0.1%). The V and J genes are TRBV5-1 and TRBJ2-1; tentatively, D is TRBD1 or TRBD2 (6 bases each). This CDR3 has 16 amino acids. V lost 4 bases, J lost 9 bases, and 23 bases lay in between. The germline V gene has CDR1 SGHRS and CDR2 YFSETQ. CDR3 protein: CASSGGATGLVGEQFF. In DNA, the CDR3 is TGCGCCAGCAGCGGAGGGGCCACAGGGTTGGTTGGTGAGCAGTTCTTC.

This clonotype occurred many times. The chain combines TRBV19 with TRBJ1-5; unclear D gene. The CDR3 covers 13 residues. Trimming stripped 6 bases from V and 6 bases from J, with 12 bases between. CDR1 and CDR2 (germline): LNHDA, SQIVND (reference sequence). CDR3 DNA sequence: TGTGCCAGTAGCCCGTCTGTGGGTCAGCCCCAGCATTTT. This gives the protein CASSPSVGQPQHF.

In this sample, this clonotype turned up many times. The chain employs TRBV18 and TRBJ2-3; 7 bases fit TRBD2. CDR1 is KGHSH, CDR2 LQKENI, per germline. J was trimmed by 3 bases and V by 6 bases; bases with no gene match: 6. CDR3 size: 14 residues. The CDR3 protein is CASSGLVVTDTQYF. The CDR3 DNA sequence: TGTGCCAGCTCCGGACTAGTGGTTACAGATACGCAGTATTTT.

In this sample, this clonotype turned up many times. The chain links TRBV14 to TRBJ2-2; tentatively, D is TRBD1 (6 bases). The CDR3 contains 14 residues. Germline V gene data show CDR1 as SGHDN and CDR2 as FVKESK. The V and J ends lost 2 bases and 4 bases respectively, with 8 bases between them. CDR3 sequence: CASSQNRVTGELFF. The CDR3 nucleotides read TGTGCCAGCAGCCAAAACAGGGTCACCGGGGAGCTGTTTTTT.

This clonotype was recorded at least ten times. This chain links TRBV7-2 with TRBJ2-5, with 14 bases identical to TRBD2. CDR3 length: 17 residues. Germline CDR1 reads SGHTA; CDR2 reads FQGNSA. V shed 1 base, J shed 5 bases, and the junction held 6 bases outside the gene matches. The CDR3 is CASSLGLAGGPTETQYF. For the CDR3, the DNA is TGTGCCAGCAGCTTAGGACTAGCGGGAGGGCCAACTGAGACCCAGTACTTC.

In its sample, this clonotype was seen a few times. The CDR3 region is CASSLVVDRGRRETQYF. In DNA, the CDR3 is TGTGCCAGCAGCTTAGTAGTCGACAGGGGGCGTAGGGAGACCCAGTACTTC. This chain connects TRBV7-2 to TRBJ2-5; 10 positions agree with TRBD1. CDR3 length equals 17 residues. With V trimmed by 1 base and J by 5 bases, 10 bases remained unmatched. Germline V gene data show CDR1 as SGHTA and CDR2 as FQGNSA.

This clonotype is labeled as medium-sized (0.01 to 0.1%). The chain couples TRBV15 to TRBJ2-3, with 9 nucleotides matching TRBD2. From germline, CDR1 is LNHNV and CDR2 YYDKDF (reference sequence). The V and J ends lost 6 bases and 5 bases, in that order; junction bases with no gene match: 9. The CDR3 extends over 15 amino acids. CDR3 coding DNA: TGTGCCACCAGTAGGACCGGGACTAGCCGAGATACGCAGTATTTT. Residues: CATSRTGTSRDTQYF. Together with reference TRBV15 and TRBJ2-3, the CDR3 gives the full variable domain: DAMVIQNPRYQVTQFGKPVTLSCSQTLNHNVMYWYQQKSSQAPKLLFHYYDKDFNNEADTPDNFQSRRPNTSFCFLDIRSPGLGDTAMYLCATSRTGTSRDTQYFGPGTRLTVL.

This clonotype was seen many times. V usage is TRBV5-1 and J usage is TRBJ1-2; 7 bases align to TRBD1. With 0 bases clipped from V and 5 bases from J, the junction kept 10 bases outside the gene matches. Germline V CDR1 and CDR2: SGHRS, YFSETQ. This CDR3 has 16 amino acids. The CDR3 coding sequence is TGCGCCAGCAGCTTGGAGAGACAGGGAGGAAGGTATGGCTACACCTTC. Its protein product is CASSLERQGGRYGYTF. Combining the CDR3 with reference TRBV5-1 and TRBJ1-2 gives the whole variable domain KAGVTQTPRYLIKTRGQQVTLSCSPISGHRSVSWYQQTPGQGLQFLFEYFSETQRNKGNFPGRFSGRQFSNSRSEMNVSTLELGDSALYLCASSLERQGGRYGYTFGSGTRLTVV.

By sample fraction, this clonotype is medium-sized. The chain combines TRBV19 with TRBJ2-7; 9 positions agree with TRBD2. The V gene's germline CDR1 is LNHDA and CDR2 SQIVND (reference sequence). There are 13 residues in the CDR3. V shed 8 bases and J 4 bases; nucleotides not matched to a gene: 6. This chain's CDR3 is CASGRTSEYEQYF. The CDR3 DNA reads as TGTGCCAGTGGCCGGACTAGCGAATACGAGCAGTACTTC. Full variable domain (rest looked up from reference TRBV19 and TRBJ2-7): DGGITQSPKYLFRKEGQNVTLSCEQNLNHDAMYWYRQDPGQGLRLIYYSQIVNDFQKGDIAEGYSVSREKKESFPLTVTSAQKNPTAFYLCASGRTSEYEQYFGPGTRLTVT.

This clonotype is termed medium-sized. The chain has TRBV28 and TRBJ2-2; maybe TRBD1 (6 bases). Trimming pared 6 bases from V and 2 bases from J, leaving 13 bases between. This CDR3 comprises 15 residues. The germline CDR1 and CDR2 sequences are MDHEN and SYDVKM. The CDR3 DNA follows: TGTGCCAGCAGGCGTACAGGGTTTAACACCGGGGAGCTGTTTTTT. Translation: CASRRTGFNTGELFF.

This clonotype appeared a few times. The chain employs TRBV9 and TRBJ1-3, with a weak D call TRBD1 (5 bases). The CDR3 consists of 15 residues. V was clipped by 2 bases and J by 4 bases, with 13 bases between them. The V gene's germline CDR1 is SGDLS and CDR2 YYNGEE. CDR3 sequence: CASSVSGNQGNTIYF. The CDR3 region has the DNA TGTGCCAGCAGCGTCTCAGGGAATCAAGGAAACACCATATATTTT.

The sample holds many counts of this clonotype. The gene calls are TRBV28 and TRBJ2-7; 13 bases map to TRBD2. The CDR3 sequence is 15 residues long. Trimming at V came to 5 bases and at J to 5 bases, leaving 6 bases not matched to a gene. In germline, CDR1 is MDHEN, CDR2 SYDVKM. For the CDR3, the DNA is TGTGCCAGCAGTCTCACTAGCGGGAGGGCGCACGAGCAGTACTTC. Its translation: CASSLTSGRAHEQYF.

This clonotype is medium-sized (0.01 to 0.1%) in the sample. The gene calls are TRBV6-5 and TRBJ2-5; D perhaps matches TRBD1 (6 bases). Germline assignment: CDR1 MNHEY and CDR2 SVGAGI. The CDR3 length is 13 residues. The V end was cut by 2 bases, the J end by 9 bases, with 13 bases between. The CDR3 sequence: CASSYETGSAQYF. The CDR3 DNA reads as TGTGCCAGCAGTTACGAGACAGGTTCGGCCCAGTACTTC.

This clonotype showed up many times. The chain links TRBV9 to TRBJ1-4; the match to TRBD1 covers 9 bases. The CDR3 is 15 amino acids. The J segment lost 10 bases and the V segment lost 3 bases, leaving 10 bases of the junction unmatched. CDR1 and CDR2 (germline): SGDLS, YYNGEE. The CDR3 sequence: CASSDPGTGGGKLFF. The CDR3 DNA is TGTGCCAGCAGCGATCCGGGAACAGGGGGCGGAAAACTGTTTTTT.

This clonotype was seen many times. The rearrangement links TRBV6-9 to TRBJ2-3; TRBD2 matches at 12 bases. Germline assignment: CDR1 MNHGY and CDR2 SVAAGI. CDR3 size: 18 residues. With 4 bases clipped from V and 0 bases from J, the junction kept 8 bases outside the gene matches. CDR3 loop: CASSSTSGGRSSTDTQYF. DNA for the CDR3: TGTGCCAGCAGTTCGACTAGCGGGGGACGATCTAGCACAGATACGCAGTATTTT.

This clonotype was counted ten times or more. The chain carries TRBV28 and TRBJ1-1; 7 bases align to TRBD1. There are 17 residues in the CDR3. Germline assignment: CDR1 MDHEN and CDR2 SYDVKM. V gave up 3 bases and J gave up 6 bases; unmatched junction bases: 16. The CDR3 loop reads CASSFAGRGRGIAEAFF. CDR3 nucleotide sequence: TGTGCCAGCAGTTTCGCCGGGAGGGGGCGCGGAATCGCTGAAGCTTTCTTT.

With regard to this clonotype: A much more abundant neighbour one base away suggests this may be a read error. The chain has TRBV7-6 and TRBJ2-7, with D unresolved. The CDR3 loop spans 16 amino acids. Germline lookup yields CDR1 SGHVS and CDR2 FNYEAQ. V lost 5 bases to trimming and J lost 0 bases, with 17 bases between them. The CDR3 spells CASSTRKAVDSYEQYF. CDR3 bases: TGTGCCAGCAGCACCAGGAAGGCGGTGGACTCCTACGAGCAGTACTTC.